The clone carrying this T cell receptor beta chain has a handful of counts. Its antigen is as yet unknown. This entry belongs to a study of CD8 T cells in ankylosing spondylitis. Whole-study results and caveats: Eight or nine highly homologous variants formed a TCR beta motif that appeared characteristic of ankylosing spondylitis blood. As reported, disease-linked clones showed significant enrichment in matched ankylosing spondylitis synovial fluid.

Using its own MiXCR run on the 5' RACE reads, TCRdb lists one record per CDR3 protein. This table has about 540,000 distinct CDR3 sequences, 10% to 15% appearing once. Looked up from germline, CDR1 is KGHDR and CDR2 is SFDVKD. Trimming at V came to 4 bases and at J to 5 bases, leaving 4 bases not matched to a gene. The CDR3 has 15 amino acids. The chain combines TRBV24-1 with TRBJ2-1; TRBD1 aligns across 10 bases. Sequenced input: blood, either unsorted or a sorted T cell fraction (not recorded which). The sequence was collected from a male donor with ankylosing spondylitis. This chain's CDR3 is CATSDSGTGDNEQFF. The DNA of the CDR3 is TGTGCCACCAGTGACTCCGGGACAGGGGACAATGAGCAGTTCTTC.